This T cell receptor (beta chain) was observed in a study of T cell clones after liver transplantation. Study details: Patients counted as tolerant after at least one year off all immunosuppression, enzymes not exceeding twice normal. General study points: Donor-reactive sequences fell more than third party-reactive ones, suggesting partial deletion. In most of the 8 subjects, circulating graft-donor-reactive CD4 TCRbeta sequences fell significantly after transplant. These preliminary findings come from unstandardized post-transplant sampling times.

As to this clone: Its target is unknown.

Data came from immunoSEQ multiplex PCR; TCRdb stores just in-frame clones and leaves some out. This table holds 99,000 or so clones, roughly 80% found once. CDR3 length equals 14 residues. Germline V lookup: CDR1 MGHDK, CDR2 SYGVNS. Trimming removed 5 bases at V and 3 bases at J, with 13 bases between. The material was CD4+ T cells from blood, obtained before liver transplant. The sequence came from a human donor who received a liver transplant. The chain uses TRBV25-1 and TRBJ1-1; D gene unclear. The CDR3 sequence: CASSFTFRDTEAFF. The CDR3 coding sequence is TGTGCCAGCAGTTTCACCTTTCGGGACACTGAAGCTTTCTTT.